Below are 8 T cell receptor beta chains sequenced from a single sample in a study of blood T cell repertoires in COVID-19 (dated by TCRdb to 2018 to 2021). To prepare the library, the immunoSEQ multiplex PCR assay was applied. The table was pulled from immuneACCESS by TCRdb, which kept in-frame rearrangements only. Such tables lose some clones; where checked, under half of the loss comes from unresolved V genes, and the rest has no known cause. The sample data list about 240,000 clones, and around 85% of these were observed just once. The ten largest clones add up to approximately 3% of the sample. Sequenced: peripheral blood. The receptors were sampled from a woman in her thirties who had recovered from COVID-19.

The rearrangement links TRBV6-1 to TRBJ1-1; possible D gene TRBD1, 6 bases. There are 13 residues in the CDR3. The V gene lost 1 base and the J gene lost 9 bases, with 12 bases spanning the gap. Germline loops: CDR1 MNHNS, CDR2 SASEGT. CDR3 loop: CASSEDSQGKAFF. In DNA, the CDR3 is TGTGCCAGCAGTGAAGATTCTCAGGGGAAAGCTTTCTTT.

This chain links TRBV4-2 with TRBJ2-1, with 8 bases matching TRBD2. This CDR3 contains 17 residues. Trimming took 3 bases from V and 2 from J; bases not matched to a gene: 9. The germline V gene has CDR1 LGHNA and CDR2 YNFKEQ. The CDR3 nucleotides read TGTGCCAGCAGCCAGGACGCGGGGGGCCCCCCCTACAATGAGCAGTTCTTC. It codes for CASSQDAGGPPYNEQFF.

The CDR3 protein is CATSDYRGSNTGELFF. The DNA for the CDR3 is TGTGCCACCAGTGATTACAGGGGATCGAACACCGGGGAGCTGTTTTTT. The gene calls are TRBV24-1 and TRBJ2-2; TRBD1 agrees at 7 bases. The CDR3 length is 16 residues. The V gene's germline CDR1 is KGHDR and CDR2 SFDVKD. J gave up 0 bases and V 2 bases, and 2 bases lay outside the gene matches.

The chain is built from TRBV19 and TRBJ2-2, with 7 bases aligning to TRBD1. CDR3 length: 15 residues. The V and J ends lost 3 bases and 4 bases, in that order; junction bases with no gene match: 5. Germline V gene lookup returns CDR1 LNHDA and CDR2 SQIVND (reference sequence). CDR3 sequence: CASSMGTATTGELFF. Here the CDR3 DNA reads TGTGCCAGTAGTATGGGGACAGCCACCACCGGGGAGCTGTTTTTT. Variable domain in full (rest from reference TRBV19 and TRBJ2-2): DGGITQSPKYLFRKEGQNVTLSCEQNLNHDAMYWYRQDPGQGLRLIYYSQIVNDFQKGDIAEGYSVSREKKESFPLTVTSAQKNPTAFYLCASSMGTATTGELFFGEGSRLTVL.

The chain is built from TRBV6-2 or TRBV6-3 and TRBJ2-5; 8 bases are a match to TRBD2. Germline lookup yields CDR1 MNHEY and CDR2 SVGEGT. CDR3 length: 16 residues. V lost 5 bases, J lost 1 base, and 9 bases stayed unmatched. The CDR3 DNA is TGTGCCAGCAGTGCGATCCTAACTAGCGGCCAAGAGACCCAGTACTTC. Residues: CASSAILTSGQETQYF.

Turning to this clone: A read error may produce the germline difference seen at one junction end. This chain links TRBV19 with TRBJ2-5, with D possibly matching TRBD1 (5 bases). The CDR3 runs to 14 residues. The germline V gene encodes CDR1 LNHDA and CDR2 SQIVND (reference sequence). The CDR3 nucleotides are TGTGCCAGTAGTATATTGTTGGGGCAAGGGACCCAGTACTTC. Translation gives CASSILLGQGTQYF. Based on the CDR3 plus reference TRBV19 and TRBJ2-5, the full variable domain is DGGITQSPKYLFRKEGQNVTLSCEQNLNHDAMYWYRQDPGQGLRLIYYSQIVNDFQKGDIAEGYSVSREKKESFPLTVTSAQKNPTAFYLCASSILLGQGTQYFGPGTRLLVL.

J is TRBJ2-3 and V is TRBV12-1; the table calls TRBD2, which could not be checked here. TRBV12-1 is flagged as a pseudogene. The CDR3 contains 16 residues. The CDR3 loop is CASSHSPGLATDTQYF. DNA of the CDR3: TGTGCCAGCAGCCATTCGCCGGGACTAGCCACAGATACGCAGTATTTT.

The rearrangement joins TRBV11-1 to TRBJ2-7; TRBD1 might be the D (5 bases). V lost 3 bases to trimming and J lost 5 bases, with 11 bases between them. The germline gives CDR1 SGHAT, CDR2 FQDESV (reference sequence). The CDR3 totals 13 residues. The CDR3 sequence: CASSLIRGDEQYF. Written as DNA, the CDR3 is TGTGCCAGCAGCTTGATAAGGGGCGACGAGCAGTACTTC.